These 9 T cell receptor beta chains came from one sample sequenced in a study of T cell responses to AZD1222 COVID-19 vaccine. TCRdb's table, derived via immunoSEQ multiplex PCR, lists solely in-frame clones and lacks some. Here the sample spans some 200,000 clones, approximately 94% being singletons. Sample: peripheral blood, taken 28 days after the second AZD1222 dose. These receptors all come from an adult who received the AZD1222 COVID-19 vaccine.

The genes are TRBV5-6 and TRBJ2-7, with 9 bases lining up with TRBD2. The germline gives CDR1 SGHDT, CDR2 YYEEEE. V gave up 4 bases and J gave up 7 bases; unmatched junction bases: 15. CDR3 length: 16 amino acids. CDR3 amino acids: CASSTRSGGPFREQYF. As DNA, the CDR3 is TGTGCCAGCAGCACGAGAAGCGGGGGGCCTTTTCGGGAGCAGTACTTC.

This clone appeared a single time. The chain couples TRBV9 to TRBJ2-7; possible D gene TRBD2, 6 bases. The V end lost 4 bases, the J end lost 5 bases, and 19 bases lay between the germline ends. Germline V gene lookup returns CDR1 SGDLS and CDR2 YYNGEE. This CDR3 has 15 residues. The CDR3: CASSPSGGRTDEQYF. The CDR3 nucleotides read TGTGCCAGCAGCCCCTCCGGGGGAAGGACGGACGAGCAGTACTTC.

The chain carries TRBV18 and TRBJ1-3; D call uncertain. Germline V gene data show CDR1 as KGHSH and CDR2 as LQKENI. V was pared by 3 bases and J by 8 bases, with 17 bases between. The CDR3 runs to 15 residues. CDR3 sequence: CASSPQGVRADTIYF. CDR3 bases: TGTGCCAGCTCACCCCAAGGAGTAAGGGCGGACACCATATATTTT.

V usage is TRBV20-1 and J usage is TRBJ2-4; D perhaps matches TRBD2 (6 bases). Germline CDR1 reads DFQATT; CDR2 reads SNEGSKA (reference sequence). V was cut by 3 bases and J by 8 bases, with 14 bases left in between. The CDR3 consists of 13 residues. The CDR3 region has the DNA TGCAGTGCTAGTGCGGGGTCGAGGGACATTCAGTACTTC. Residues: CSASAGSRDIQYF.

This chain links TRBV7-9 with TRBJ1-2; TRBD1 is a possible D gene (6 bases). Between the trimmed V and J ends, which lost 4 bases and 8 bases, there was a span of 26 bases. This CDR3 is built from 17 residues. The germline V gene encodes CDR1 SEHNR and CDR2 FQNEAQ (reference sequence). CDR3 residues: CASSSESHNRDLRGYTF. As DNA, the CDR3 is TGTGCCAGCAGCTCGGAGTCTCACAACAGGGATTTGCGGGGCTACACCTTC. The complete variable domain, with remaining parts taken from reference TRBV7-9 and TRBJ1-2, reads DTGVSQNPRHKITKRGQNVTFRCDPISEHNRLYWYRQTLGQGPEFLTYFQNEAQLEKSRLLSDRFSAERPKGSFSTLEIQRTEQGDSAMYLCASSSESHNRDLRGYTFGSGTRLTVV.

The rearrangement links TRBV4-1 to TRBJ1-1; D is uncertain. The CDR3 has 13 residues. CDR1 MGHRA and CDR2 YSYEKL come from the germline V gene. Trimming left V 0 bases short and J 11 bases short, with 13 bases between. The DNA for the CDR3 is TGCGCCAGCAGCCAAGAGGGAACGAGGAGGGCTTTCTTT. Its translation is CASSQEGTRRAFF.

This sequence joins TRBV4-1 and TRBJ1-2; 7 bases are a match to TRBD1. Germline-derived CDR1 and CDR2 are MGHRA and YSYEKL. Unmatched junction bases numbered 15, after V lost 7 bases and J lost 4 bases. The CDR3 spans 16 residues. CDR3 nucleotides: TGCGCCAGCACCATCCTTGGAGGGGGCCCGGCCTATGGCTACACCTTC. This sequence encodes CASTILGGGPAYGYTF.

The CDR3 DNA follows: TGTGCCAGCAGTTACCGTAGAGTAGTTGGCTACACCTTC. Translated, it gives CASSYRRVVGYTF. J is TRBJ1-2 and V is TRBV6-2 or TRBV6-3; no clear D gene. Germline CDR1 and CDR2: MNHEY and SVGEGT. This CDR3 is 13 amino acids long. V was trimmed by 2 bases and J by 7 bases, leaving 11 bases between them.

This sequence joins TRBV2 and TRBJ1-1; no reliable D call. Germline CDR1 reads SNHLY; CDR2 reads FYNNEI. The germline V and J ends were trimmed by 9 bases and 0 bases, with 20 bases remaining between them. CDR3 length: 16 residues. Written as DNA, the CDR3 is TGTGCCAGTCCACACCCCAAAGACGGGGTGAACACTGAAGCTTTCTTT. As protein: CASPHPKDGVNTEAFF.